The 13 T cell receptor beta chains reported below all come from one sample, sequenced in a study of spatial heterogeneity in lung cancer. Described time point: sample taken at primary tumor resection. Unsorted whole RNA from tumor, nontumor lung or frozen PBMC underwent sequencing. TCRdb analysed the 5' RACE reads with MiXCR anew, one entry per CDR3 protein. The sample holds 600 to 750 distinct CDR3 sequences, around a quarter seen once. The starting material was PBMCs, obtained at surgery. The receptors stem from a male donor with early-stage non-small cell lung cancer.

As for this clonotype: This beta chain is an unintended read in a library built for alpha chains; its size means little. The rearrangement joins TRBV6-5 to TRBJ2-3, with TRBD2 identical over 7 bases. The CDR3 covers 13 residues. After removal of 7 bases from V and 6 bases from J, the junction contained 7 bases not matched to a gene. Per the germline V gene, CDR1 is MNHEY and CDR2 is SVGAGI. CDR3 in DNA: TGTGCCAGCAAACCAGGGACTATCGATACGCAGTATTTT. Translating it yields CASKPGTIDTQYF.

There are a few counts of this clonotype. The library was built for alpha chains, so this beta chain is an off-target read and its size means little. The chain uses TRBV24-1 and TRBJ2-3, with a tentative D call TRBD2 (5 bases). This CDR3 region has 12 residues. The germline V gene encodes CDR1 KGHDR and CDR2 SFDVKD. Trimming shortened V by 2 bases and J by 9 bases, and 8 bases separated the two germline ends. DNA for the CDR3: TGTGCCACCAGTGATTCTAGCAGGACGCAGTATTTT. Amino acids: CATSDSSRTQYF.

As for this clonotype: This beta chain lies outside the target of a library built for alpha chains; its clone size means little. The chain joins TRBV5-1 to TRBJ2-1; D is uncertain. This CDR3 comprises 14 residues. Germline lookup yields CDR1 SGHRS and CDR2 YFSETQ. Trimming stripped 0 bases from V and 1 base from J, with 5 bases between. Written as DNA, the CDR3 is TGCGCCAGCAGCTTGGGGAATTCCTACAATGAGCAGTTCTTC. Its translation: CASSLGNSYNEQFF. The full variable domain, with the rest looked up from reference TRBV5-1 and TRBJ2-1, is KAGVTQTPRYLIKTRGQQVTLSCSPISGHRSVSWYQQTPGQGLQFLFEYFSETQRNKGNFPGRFSGRQFSNSRSEMNVSTLELGDSALYLCASSLGNSYNEQFFGPGTRLTVL.

For this clonotype: The library was prepared for alpha chains; this beta chain is a stray read, so its frequency means little. The chain carries TRBV14 and TRBJ2-5; D is undetermined. This CDR3 has 12 residues. Germline CDR1 and CDR2: SGHDN and FVKESK. Trimming shortened V by 0 bases and J by 6 bases, and 5 bases separated the two germline ends. The CDR3 nucleotides read TGTGCCAGCAGCCAAGATTGGAAGACCCAGTACTTC. It translates to CASSQDWKTQYF.

This clonotype is large in the sample. A library made for alpha chains picked up this beta chain off target, so its size means little. This sequence joins TRBV7-3 and TRBJ2-2, with a weak D call TRBD2 (6 bases). Germline V gene sequence: CDR1 SGHTA, CDR2 FQGTGA. This CDR3 comprises 14 residues. The germline V and J ends were trimmed by 5 bases and 3 bases, with 10 bases remaining between them. CDR3 nucleotide sequence: TGTGCCAGCAGCCCTCGGGGGTACACCGGGGAGCTGTTTTTT. It yields the protein CASSPRGYTGELFF.

By share, this clonotype ranks as hyperexpanded (1% or more). As an off-target read in a library built for alpha chains, this beta chain has a frequency of little significance. The chain uses TRBV4-1 and TRBJ2-7; 7 positions match TRBD2. Trimming took 1 base from V and 4 from J; bases not matched to a gene: 7. Germline loops: CDR1 MGHRA, CDR2 YSYEKL. The length of the CDR3 is 15 residues. CDR3 loop: CASSQGTRSGYEQYF. The CDR3 coding sequence is TGCGCCAGCAGCCAAGGGACTAGATCCGGATACGAGCAGTACTTC.

By proportion, this clonotype is large. For a library built for alpha chains, this beta chain is a stray read; little rests on its size. The chain has TRBV6-6 and TRBJ2-3; no clear D gene. Germline assignment: CDR1 MNHNY and CDR2 SVGAGI (reference sequence). Trimming left V 2 bases short and J 4 bases short, with 4 bases between. This CDR3 has 12 residues. CDR3 DNA sequence: TGTGCCAGCAGTTACGGCCCAGATACGCAGTATTTT. This codes for CASSYGPDTQYF.

There are a few counts of this clonotype. The library was designed around alpha chains, so this beta chain is a stray read whose abundance carries little weight. This chain connects TRBV7-9 to TRBJ2-7; D gene unclear. V was clipped by 3 bases and J by 4 bases, with 13 bases between them. CDR1 SEHNR and CDR2 FQNEAQ come from the germline V gene (reference sequence). CDR3 length: 14 residues. The CDR3 sequence is CASSFKDLTYEQYF. Here the CDR3 DNA reads TGTGCCAGCAGCTTCAAGGACCTTACTTACGAGCAGTACTTC. Full variable domain (missing parts from reference TRBV7-9 and TRBJ2-7): DTGVSQNPRHKITKRGQNVTFRCDPISEHNRLYWYRQTLGQGPEFLTYFQNEAQLEKSRLLSDRFSAERPKGSFSTLEIQRTEQGDSAMYLCASSFKDLTYEQYFGPGTRLTVT.

This clonotype was seen a few times. Since it is a stray read in a library aimed at alpha chains, this beta chain has a size that is not meaningful. The CDR3 bases are TGTGCCAGCAGCACTCAATCCTACAATGAGCAGTTCTTC. Translation gives CASSTQSYNEQFF. The V and J genes are TRBV7-6 and TRBJ2-1; no firm D call. Germline lookup yields CDR1 SGHVS and CDR2 FNYEAQ. This CDR3 is 13 amino acids long. Trimming stripped 5 bases from V and 1 base from J, with 6 bases between. Full variable domain (outside the CDR3, taken from reference TRBV7-6 and TRBJ2-1): GAGVSQSPRYKVTKRGQDVALRCDPISGHVSLYWYRQALGQGPEFLTYFNYEAQQDKSGLPNDRFSAERPEGSISTLTIQRTEQRDSAMYRCASSTQSYNEQFFGPGTRLTVL.

About this clonotype: This beta chain is a stray sequence in a library constructed for alpha chains; its clone size is not meaningful. The chain carries TRBV10-3 and TRBJ2-5, with 7 bases matching TRBD1. Germline loops: CDR1 ENHRY, CDR2 SYGVKD. V dropped 4 bases and J dropped 0; count of bases not matched to a gene: 2. This CDR3 region has 14 residues. CDR3 sequence (DNA): TGTGCCATCAGTGTCGGGACAGACCAAGAGACCCAGTACTTC. It yields the protein CAISVGTDQETQYF.

Concerning this clonotype: This beta chain represents an off-target read in a library built for alpha chains; its size is of limited meaning. The genes are TRBV6-5 and TRBJ2-1; TRBD1 agrees at 8 bases. CDR1 and CDR2 from the germline V gene are MNHEY and SVGAGI. This CDR3 is 14 amino acids long. The V gene end was trimmed by 8 bases and the J gene end by 2 bases; junction bases not matched to a gene: 5. CDR3 sequence reads: CASGGTGPYNEQFF. In DNA, the CDR3 is TGTGCCAGCGGGGGGACAGGCCCCTACAATGAGCAGTTCTTC.

Details on this clonotype: Being off target in a library aimed at alpha chains, this beta chain has a size of little meaning. The chain employs TRBV11-3 and TRBJ1-2; D call uncertain. Germline V gives CDR1 SGHNT, CDR2 YENEEA. The CDR3 covers 12 residues. Trimming took off 8 bases at V and 3 bases at J, with 10 bases between the two ends. The CDR3 loop reads CASGRAYYGYTF. Written as DNA, the CDR3 is TGTGCCAGCGGACGAGCGTACTATGGCTACACCTTC.

About this clonotype: Because this beta chain is a stray read in a library intended to capture alpha chains, its abundance should not be given much weight. This chain joins TRBV3-2 and TRBJ2-6. TRBV3-2 is classified as a pseudogene. This CDR3 spans 14 amino acids. The DNA of the CDR3 is TGTGCCAGCAGCCAAGAGAACGGGGCCAACGTCCTGACTTTC. Translated, it gives CASSQENGANVLTF.